Below are 3 T cell receptor beta chains sequenced from a single sample in a study of T cell responses to AZD1222 COVID-19 vaccine. Data came from immunoSEQ multiplex PCR; TCRdb stores just in-frame clones and leaves some out. The table lists fewer than 200,000 clones, roughly nine tenths of them singletons. This material consisted of peripheral blood, taken 28 days after the second AZD1222 dose. Every receptor here comes from an adult who received the AZD1222 COVID-19 vaccine.

This chain joins TRBV29-1 and TRBJ2-3, with 10 bases fitting TRBD1. Germline CDR1 is SQVTM and CDR2 is ANQGSEA. V trimming: 6 bases; J trimming: 2 bases; junction bases outside the gene matches: 5. The CDR3 contains 14 residues. This CDR3 is CSVAGTGVTDTQYF. DNA of the CDR3: TGCAGCGTGGCCGGGACAGGGGTCACAGATACGCAGTATTTT.

The rearrangement links TRBV29-1 to TRBJ2-7, with D maybe TRBD1 (6 bases). Per the germline V gene, CDR1 is SQVTM and CDR2 is ANQGSEA. The CDR3 runs 14 residues. Trimming removed 4 bases from V and 4 bases from J, with 17 bases in between. This chain's CDR3 is CSVVPTGGLYEQYF. For the CDR3, the DNA is TGCAGCGTTGTGCCGACAGGTGGACTTTACGAGCAGTACTTC.

The V gene is TRBV15, the J gene TRBJ2-3; D unclear. The V and J ends lost 0 bases and 2 bases respectively, with 6 bases between them. Germline V gene data show CDR1 as LNHNV and CDR2 as YYDKDF (reference sequence). The CDR3 has 14 residues. This CDR3 reads CATSREQLTDTQYF. CDR3 sequence (DNA): TGTGCCACCAGCAGAGAGCAACTCACAGATACGCAGTATTTT.